The present T cell receptor (beta chain) was sequenced within a study of patients and donors after allogeneic stem cell transplantation (TCRdb year 2020). Library preparation employed RT-PCR. Sequencing used a NextSeq 550. The public sequencing data were trimmed at Q25 with fastp and processed into clonotypes with MiXCR by TCRdb, which kept only in-frame beta chains. Rows matching on CDR3 protein sequence are summarized as one entry with the most common DNA and genes. In this sample the table shows more than 25,000 distinct CDR3 sequences, roughly 7.3% of which occur a single time. The ten largest account for less than 50% of the sample. Trimming at the junction amounts to 5 bases on V and 6 bases on J, and the germline ends lie 16 bases apart. The germline V gene supplies CDR1 MNHNS and CDR2 SASEGT. Counted from cysteine to phenylalanine, this CDR3 has 14 amino acids. Kept here is only the CDR3 DNA, which spans 42 bases and is read in frame from base 1.

The sample holds many counts of this clonotype. Its antigen specificity is not known. Base quality data are lacking; no much larger clone is found one base away. The sample taken for sequencing was blood, either unsorted or a sorted T cell fraction (not recorded which). Here the chain combines TRBV6-1 and TRBJ1-2, and possibly TRBD1, on 6 matching bases. The receptor was derived from a human donor who was either an allogeneic HSCT recipient or a stem cell or donor lymphocyte infusion donor (not recorded which). It is not recorded whose cells these are; they may come from a transplant donor. The sequenced DNA is TGTGCCAGCAGTCCCTTGGGGGGCTTCGATGGCTACACCTTC. Its product reads: CASSPLGGFDGYTF.